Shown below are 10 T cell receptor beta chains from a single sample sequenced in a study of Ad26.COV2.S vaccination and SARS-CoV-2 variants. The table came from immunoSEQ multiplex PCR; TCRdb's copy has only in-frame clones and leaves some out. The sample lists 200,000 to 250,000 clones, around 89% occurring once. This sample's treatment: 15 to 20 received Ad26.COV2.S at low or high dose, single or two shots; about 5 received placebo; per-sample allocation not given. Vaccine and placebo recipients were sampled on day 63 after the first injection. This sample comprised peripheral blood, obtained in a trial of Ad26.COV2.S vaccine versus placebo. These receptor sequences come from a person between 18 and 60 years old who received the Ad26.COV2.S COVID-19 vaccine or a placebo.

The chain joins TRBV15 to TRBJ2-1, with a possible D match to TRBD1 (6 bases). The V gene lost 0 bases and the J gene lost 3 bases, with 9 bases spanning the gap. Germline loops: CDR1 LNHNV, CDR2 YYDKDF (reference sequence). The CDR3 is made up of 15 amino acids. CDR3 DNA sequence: TGTGCCACCAGCAGAGAGGGGGCCCTCTACAATGAGCAGTTCTTC. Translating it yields CATSREGALYNEQFF. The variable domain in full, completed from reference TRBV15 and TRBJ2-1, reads DAMVIQNPRYQVTQFGKPVTLSCSQTLNHNVMYWYQQKSSQAPKLLFHYYDKDFNNEADTPDNFQSRRPNTSFCFLDIRSPGLGDTAMYLCATSREGALYNEQFFGPGTRLTVL.

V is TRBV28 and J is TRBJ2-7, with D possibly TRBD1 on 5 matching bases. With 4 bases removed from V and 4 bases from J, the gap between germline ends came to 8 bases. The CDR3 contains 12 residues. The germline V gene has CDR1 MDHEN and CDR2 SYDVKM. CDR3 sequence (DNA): TGTGCCAGCAGTTACAGGTTATACGAGCAGTACTTC. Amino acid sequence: CASSYRLYEQYF.

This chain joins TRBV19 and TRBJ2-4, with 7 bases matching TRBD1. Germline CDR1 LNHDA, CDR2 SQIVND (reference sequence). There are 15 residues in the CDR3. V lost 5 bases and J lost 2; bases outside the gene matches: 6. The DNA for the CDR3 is TGTGCCAGTAGTGAACAGGGGTTGACCAAAAACATTCAGTACTTC. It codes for CASSEQGLTKNIQYF.

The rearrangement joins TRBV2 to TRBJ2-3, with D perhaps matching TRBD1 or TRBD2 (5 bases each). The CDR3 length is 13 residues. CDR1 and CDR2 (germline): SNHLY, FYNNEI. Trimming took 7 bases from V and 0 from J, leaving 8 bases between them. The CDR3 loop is CASIRDSTDTQYF. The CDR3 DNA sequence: TGTGCCAGCATCCGGGACAGCACAGATACGCAGTATTTT.

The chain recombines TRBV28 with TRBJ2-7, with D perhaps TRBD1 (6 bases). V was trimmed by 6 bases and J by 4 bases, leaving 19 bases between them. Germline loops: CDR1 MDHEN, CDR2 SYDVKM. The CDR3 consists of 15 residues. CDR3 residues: CASSLLDRYTYEQYF. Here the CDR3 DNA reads TGTGCCAGCAGCCTACTTGACAGGTATACGTACGAGCAGTACTTC.

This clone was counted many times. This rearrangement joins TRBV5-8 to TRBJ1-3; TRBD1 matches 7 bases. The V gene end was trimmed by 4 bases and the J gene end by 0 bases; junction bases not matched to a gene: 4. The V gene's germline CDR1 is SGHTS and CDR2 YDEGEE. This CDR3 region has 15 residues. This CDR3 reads CASSQGVNSGNTIYF. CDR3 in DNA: TGTGCCAGCAGCCAGGGGGTTAACTCTGGAAACACCATATATTTT. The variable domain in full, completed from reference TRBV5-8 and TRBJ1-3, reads EAGVTQSPTHLIKTRGQQATLRCSPISGHTSVYWYQQALGLGLQFLLWYDEGEERNRGNFPPRFSGRQFPNYSSELNVNALELEDSALYLCASSQGVNSGNTIYFGEGSWLTVV.

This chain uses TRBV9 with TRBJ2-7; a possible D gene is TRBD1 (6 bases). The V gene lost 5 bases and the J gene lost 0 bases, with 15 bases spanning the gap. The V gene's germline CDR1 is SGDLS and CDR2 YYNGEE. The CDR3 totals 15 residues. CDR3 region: CASSKQGWFSYEQYF. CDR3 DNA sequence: TGTGCCAGCAGTAAACAGGGATGGTTCTCCTACGAGCAGTACTTC.

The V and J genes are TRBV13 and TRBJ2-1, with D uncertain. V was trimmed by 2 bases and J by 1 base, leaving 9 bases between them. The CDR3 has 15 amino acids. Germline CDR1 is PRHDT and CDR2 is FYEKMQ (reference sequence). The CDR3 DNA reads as TGTGCCAGCAGCTTAAGGGCGGAGTCCTACAATGAGCAGTTCTTC. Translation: CASSLRAESYNEQFF.

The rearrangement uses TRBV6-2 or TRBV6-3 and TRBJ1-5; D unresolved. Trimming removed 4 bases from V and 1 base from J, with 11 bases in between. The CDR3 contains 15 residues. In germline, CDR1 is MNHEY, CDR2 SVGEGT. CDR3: CASSSVTPSNQPQHF. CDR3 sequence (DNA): TGTGCCAGCAGTTCAGTTACGCCAAGCAATCAGCCCCAGCATTTT.

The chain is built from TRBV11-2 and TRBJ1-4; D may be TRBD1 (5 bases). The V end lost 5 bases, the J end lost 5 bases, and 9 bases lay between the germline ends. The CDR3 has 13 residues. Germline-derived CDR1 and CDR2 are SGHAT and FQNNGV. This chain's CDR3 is CASSLGANEKLFF. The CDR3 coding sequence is TGTGCCAGCAGCCTCGGGGCGAATGAAAAACTGTTTTTT.